The 30 T cell receptor beta chains listed next were all sequenced from one sample in a study of blood T cell repertoires in COVID-19. Generated by immunoSEQ multiplex PCR, the TCRdb table keeps only in-frame clones and is missing some. The table lists 150,000 to 200,000 clones, 87% of them singletons. The source material was PBMCs or T cells enriched from blood (not recorded which). The receptors were gathered from a human donor with acute COVID-19. The donor label of this sample is uncertain.

The chain combines TRBV24-1 with TRBJ2-2, with D perhaps TRBD1 (5 bases). Trimming cost V 4 bases and J 3 bases, with 8 bases left between them. The CDR3 is 14 amino acids. The germline V gene has CDR1 KGHDR and CDR2 SFDVKD. The CDR3 reads CATSEVGDTGELFF. The CDR3 bases are TGTGCCACCAGTGAGGTAGGGGACACCGGGGAGCTGTTTTTT.

The chain has TRBV7-2 and TRBJ2-5; 13 nucleotides match TRBD2. V lost 10 bases to trimming and J lost 7 bases; unmatched junction nucleotides: 9. The CDR3 extends over 14 amino acids. Germline loops: CDR1 SGHTA, CDR2 FQGNSA. The CDR3 bases are TGTGCCACCACTAGCGGGGGGGGAATTGGGACCCAGTACTTC. This translates into CATTSGGGIGTQYF.

Here the CDR3 DNA reads TGTGCCAGCAGCTTAGCGCCGGGACTAGCGGGGGGCGGGCAGTTCTTC. It codes for CASSLAPGLAGGGQFF. The rearrangement joins TRBV7-2 to TRBJ2-1; 15 nucleotides line up with TRBD2. V lost 0 bases to trimming and J lost 12 bases; unmatched junction nucleotides: 6. CDR1 is SGHTA and CDR2 is FQGNSA in the germline V gene. The CDR3 runs 16 residues.

The V call is TRBV5-1, the J call TRBJ2-5; D possibly corresponds to TRBD1 (7 bases). Germline V CDR1 and CDR2: SGHRS, YFSETQ. The V gene lost 0 bases and the J gene lost 6 bases, with 15 bases spanning the gap. The CDR3 spans 15 residues. CDR3 in amino acids: CASSLARDRVQTQYF. In DNA form, the CDR3 reads TGCGCCAGCAGCTTGGCGCGGGACAGAGTACAGACCCAGTACTTC.

The rearrangement uses TRBV7-9 and TRBJ2-5, with 10 bases lining up with TRBD1. The CDR3 has 19 amino acids. Trimming removed 1 base from V and 5 bases from J; junction bases left unmatched: 16. From germline, CDR1 is SEHNR and CDR2 FQNEAQ (reference sequence). The CDR3 spells CASSLGLRTDRGKRETQYF. In DNA form, the CDR3 reads TGTGCCAGCAGCTTAGGGTTACGGACGGACAGGGGGAAGAGGGAGACCCAGTACTTC.

There are a few counts of this clone. The chain is built from TRBV3-1 (or the pseudogene TRBV3-2) and TRBJ1-1; the D is unclear. CDR3 length equals 14 residues. Germline V gives CDR1 LGHDT, CDR2 YNNKEL (reference sequence). V was trimmed by 0 bases and J by 6 bases, leaving 11 bases between them. The CDR3 region has the DNA TGTGCCAGCAGCCAAGATGAAGGGAGGGCTGAAGCTTTCTTT. Translation gives CASSQDEGRAEAFF.

This clone was recorded only once. This chain connects TRBV27 to TRBJ1-1; 10 bases align to TRBD1. CDR3 length: 17 residues. J gave up 5 bases and V 5 bases, and 14 bases lay outside the gene matches. The germline V gene encodes CDR1 MNHEY and CDR2 SMNVEV (reference sequence). The CDR3 loop reads CASSPRPGQGRGTEAFF. The CDR3 nucleotides read TGTGCCAGCAGTCCCCGGCCGGGACAGGGGAGGGGGACTGAAGCTTTCTTT.

The chain uses TRBV4-1 and TRBJ1-1, with D tentatively TRBD1 (6 bases). The CDR3 extends over 16 amino acids. The germline V gene has CDR1 MGHRA and CDR2 YSYEKL. Trimming took 8 bases from V and 1 from J, leaving 20 bases between them. This CDR3 reads CASSPLGPGQNTEAFF. CDR3 nucleotides: TGCGCCAGCTCCCCTTTAGGGCCGGGACAGAACACTGAAGCTTTCTTT.

This clone has only a few counts. This sequence joins TRBV3-1 (or the pseudogene TRBV3-2) and TRBJ2-7, with 8 nucleotides matching TRBD1. V lost 4 bases, J lost 4 bases, and 6 bases stayed unmatched. Germline V gene sequence: CDR1 LGHDT, CDR2 YNNKEL (reference sequence). The CDR3 runs to 14 residues. This CDR3 reads CASSRGQAKYEQYF. CDR3 coding DNA: TGTGCCAGCAGCCGGGGACAGGCGAAGTACGAGCAGTACTTC.

This sequence joins TRBV3-1 (or the pseudogene TRBV3-2) and TRBJ2-1, with a tentative D call TRBD1 (5 bases). Between the trimmed V and J ends, which lost 0 bases and 6 bases, there was a span of 12 bases. Germline lookup yields CDR1 LGHDT and CDR2 YNNKEL (reference sequence). This CDR3 has 15 amino acids. The CDR3 region is CASSQDLVQGNEQFF. DNA for the CDR3: TGTGCCAGCAGCCAAGATTTAGTCCAGGGCAATGAGCAGTTCTTC.

This rearrangement joins TRBV5-1 to TRBJ2-7; a possible D gene is TRBD2 (5 bases). V dropped 0 bases and J dropped 6 bases, with 19 bases sitting between them. Germline V CDR1 and CDR2: SGHRS, YFSETQ. The CDR3 runs to 16 residues. The CDR3 loop reads CASSLGRLASSPEQYF. CDR3 sequence (DNA): TGCGCCAGCAGCTTGGGGAGGCTAGCCTCATCCCCCGAGCAGTACTTC. The whole variable domain, filled in from reference TRBV5-1 and TRBJ2-7, reads KAGVTQTPRYLIKTRGQQVTLSCSPISGHRSVSWYQQTPGQGLQFLFEYFSETQRNKGNFPGRFSGRQFSNSRSEMNVSTLELGDSALYLCASSLGRLASSPEQYFGPGTRLTVT.

V and J are TRBV7-2 and TRBJ2-5, with 7 bases matching TRBD1. The CDR3 length is 15 residues. The V gene's germline CDR1 is SGHTA and CDR2 FQGNSA. V was clipped by 4 bases and J by 1 base; unmatched bases: 6. The CDR3 coding sequence is TGTGCCAGCAGCTCGTTTAGGGGGCTCCAAGAGACCCAGTACTTC. This codes for CASSSFRGLQETQYF.

The gene calls are TRBV7-2 and TRBJ2-7, with a weak D call TRBD1 (5 bases). Germline lookup yields CDR1 SGHTA and CDR2 FQGNSA. V lost 1 base and J lost 2, with 15 bases in between. The length of the CDR3 is 16 residues. The CDR3 spells CASSLGRMGPPYEQYF. The CDR3 nucleotides read TGTGCCAGCAGCTTAGGTCGTATGGGGCCCCCCTACGAGCAGTACTTC. Using reference TRBV7-2 and TRBJ2-7 for the parts outside the CDR3, the full variable domain is GAGVSQSPSNKVTEKGKDVELRCDPISGHTALYWYRQSLGQGLEFLIYFQGNSAPDKSGLPSDRFSAERTGGSVSTLTIQRTQQEDSAVYLCASSLGRMGPPYEQYFGPGTRLTVT.

The J gene is TRBJ1-2, the V gene TRBV30; the D is unclear. The CDR3 runs 14 residues. The germline V and J ends were trimmed by 2 bases and 6 bases, with 16 bases remaining between them. Germline V gene sequence: CDR1 GTSNPN, CDR2 SVGIG (reference sequence). CDR3 loop: CAWSTTTLTHGYTF. CDR3 coding DNA: TGTGCCTGGAGTACAACTACTTTAACCCATGGCTACACCTTC. Full variable domain (outside the CDR3, taken from reference TRBV30 and TRBJ1-2): SQTIHQWPATLVQPVGSPLSLECTVEGTSNPNLYWYRQAAGRGLQLLFYSVGIGQISSEVPQNLSASRPQDRQFILSSKKLLLSDSGFYLCAWSTTTLTHGYTFGSGTRLTVV.

The rearrangement joins TRBV6-1 to TRBJ1-5, with a weak D call TRBD1 (6 bases). This CDR3 is 16 amino acids long. Germline lookup yields CDR1 MNHNS and CDR2 SASEGT. Trimming cost V 4 bases and J 4 bases, with 17 bases left between them. For the CDR3, the DNA is TGTGCCAGCAGTGGCCTAGTAGACAGGCCAAATCAGCCCCAGCATTTT. Its protein product is CASSGLVDRPNQPQHF.

This clone was observed a handful of times. This rearrangement joins TRBV4-2 to TRBJ2-2; D perhaps matches TRBD1 (6 bases). V was pared by 5 bases and J by 4 bases, with 11 bases between. Per the germline V gene, CDR1 is LGHNA and CDR2 is YNFKEQ. The CDR3 is 14 residues long. Here the CDR3 DNA reads TGTGCCAGCAGCTTACACAGGGTCACCGGGGAGCTGTTTTTT. Protein sequence: CASSLHRVTGELFF.

The chain recombines TRBV5-1 with TRBJ2-7; D remains ambiguous. CDR1 and CDR2 (germline): SGHRS, YFSETQ. V lost 4 bases and J lost 0, with 11 bases in between. The CDR3 is made up of 14 amino acids. This CDR3 reads CASSRDMPSYEQYF. CDR3 DNA: TGCGCCAGCAGCCGAGACATGCCCTCCTACGAGCAGTACTTC.

This chain connects TRBV24-1 to TRBJ2-3; 10 bases line up with TRBD1. J was trimmed by 5 bases and V by 5 bases; bases with no gene match: 9. This CDR3 is 16 amino acids long. CDR1 KGHDR and CDR2 SFDVKD come from the germline V gene. The DNA for the CDR3 is TGTGCCACCAGTGGGACGGACAGGGGGTCCGGAGATACGCAGTATTTT. Its protein is CATSGTDRGSGDTQYF.

The CDR3 loop is CASSPRGGGNEQFF. The CDR3 DNA sequence: TGTGCCAGCAGCCCCAGAGGGGGGGGTAATGAGCAGTTCTTC. The gene calls are TRBV9 and TRBJ2-1; tentative D call: TRBD2 (7 bases). The CDR3 has 14 amino acids. Trimming left V 4 bases short and J 7 bases short, with 15 bases between. Germline loops: CDR1 SGDLS, CDR2 YYNGEE. The full variable domain, completed using reference TRBV9 and TRBJ2-1, is DSGVTQTPKHLITATGQRVTLRCSPRSGDLSVYWYQQSLDQGLQFLIQYYNGEERAKGNILERFSAQQFPDLHSELNLSSLELGDSALYFCASSPRGGGNEQFFGPGTRLTVL.

The rearrangement uses TRBV11-3 and TRBJ2-5; 7 nucleotides line up with TRBD1. This CDR3 has 15 residues. Germline-derived CDR1 and CDR2 are SGHNT and YENEEA. V trimming: 1 base; J trimming: 1 base; junction bases outside the gene matches: 3. This CDR3 reads CASSLGGTVQETQYF. CDR3 DNA: TGTGCCAGCAGCTTAGGTGGGACAGTCCAAGAGACCCAGTACTTC.

The rearrangement links TRBV2 to TRBJ1-5, with a tentative D call TRBD1 (5 bases). Trimming stripped 3 bases from V and 3 bases from J, with 9 bases between. The CDR3 consists of 14 residues. CDR1 is SNHLY and CDR2 is FYNNEI in the germline V gene. The CDR3 nucleotides are TGTGCCAGCAGTGAGCAGGGTAACAATCAGCCCCAGCATTTT. Translated: CASSEQGNNQPQHF.

In DNA form, the CDR3 reads TGTGCCAGCAGACCGACAGGGGGCTTGGGGCTTCGGCAGGCTTTCTTT. It is translated as CASRPTGGLGLRQAFF. J is TRBJ1-1 and V is TRBV6-6, with 10 nucleotides matching TRBD1. The CDR3 extends over 16 amino acids. The germline V gene has CDR1 MNHNY and CDR2 SVGAGI (reference sequence). V lost 6 bases to trimming and J lost 11 bases; unmatched junction nucleotides: 18.

The chain uses TRBV3-1 (or the pseudogene TRBV3-2) and TRBJ2-3, with TRBD2 matching 12 bases. The CDR3 extends over 16 amino acids. Germline V lookup: CDR1 LGHDT, CDR2 YNNKEL (reference sequence). V was clipped by 1 base and J by 11 bases; unmatched bases: 10. CDR3 in DNA: TGTGCCAGCAGCCAAGTCCCTAGCGGGGGGGCCTTCGGGCAGTATTTT. Amino acids: CASSQVPSGGAFGQYF.

The rearrangement uses TRBV27 and TRBJ2-7; 8 bases are a match to TRBD1. This CDR3 contains 13 residues. The germline CDR1 and CDR2 sequences are MNHEY and SMNVEV (reference sequence). With V trimmed by 11 bases and J by 6 bases, 12 bases remained unmatched. The CDR3 DNA follows: TGTGCCGGCTCGGACAGGGTCGGTGGCGAGCAGTACTTC. Protein: CAGSDRVGGEQYF.

V is TRBV2 and J is TRBJ1-1, with a tentative D call TRBD1 (6 bases). Trimming cost V 3 bases and J 7 bases, with 15 bases left between them. Germline CDR1 and CDR2: SNHLY and FYNNEI. This CDR3 comprises 14 residues. The chain's CDR3 is CASSDSTGIGEAFF. The DNA of the CDR3 is TGTGCCAGCAGTGATAGTACAGGGATTGGTGAAGCTTTCTTT. Complete variable domain (other parts from reference TRBV2 and TRBJ1-1): EPEVTQTPSHQVTQMGQEVILRCVPISNHLYFYWYRQILGQKVEFLVSFYNNEISEKSEIFDDQFSVERPDGSNFTLKIRSTKLEDSAMYFCASSDSTGIGEAFFGQGTRLTVV.

The CDR3 loop reads CASSTSGFSYEQYF. The CDR3 region has the DNA TGTGCCAGTAGTACCTCGGGGTTCTCCTACGAGCAGTACTTC. The chain is built from TRBV19 and TRBJ2-7, with TRBD2 as a possible D gene (5 bases). Germline V lookup: CDR1 LNHDA, CDR2 SQIVND (reference sequence). CDR3 length: 14 amino acids. The V and J ends lost 4 bases and 0 bases respectively, with 10 bases between them.

The rearrangement uses TRBV18 and TRBJ2-2; TRBD1 matches 11 bases. Per germline, CDR1 KGHSH and CDR2 LQKENI. The CDR3 is 16 amino acids. V was clipped by 3 bases and J by 3 bases; unmatched bases: 3. CDR3 in DNA: TGTGCCAGCTCACCTCGGACAGGGGGCGACACCGGGGAGCTGTTTTTT. This encodes CASSPRTGGDTGELFF.

This clone was seen more than once but under ten times. Other nucleotide sequences in the sample specify the same CDR3. The chain links TRBV7-9 to TRBJ1-1; the D gene is possibly TRBD1 (6 bases). CDR1 and CDR2 from the germline V gene are SEHNR and FQNEAQ (reference sequence). Trimming left V 2 bases short and J 4 bases short, with 8 bases between. CDR3 length: 13 amino acids. The CDR3, as DNA: TGTGCCAGCAGCTTATTACAGGGCACTGAAGCTTTCTTT. Its protein is CASSLLQGTEAFF.

The chain is built from TRBV29-1 and TRBJ1-2; the match to TRBD1 covers 11 bases. Germline assignment: CDR1 SQVTM and CDR2 ANQGSEA. The CDR3 runs to 16 residues. Trimming cost V 4 bases and J 8 bases; bases outside gene matches: 15. CDR3 sequence reads: CSVVMDRGPMTSGYTF. CDR3 DNA: TGCAGCGTTGTTATGGACAGGGGGCCTATGACAAGCGGCTACACCTTC.

The CDR3 protein is CASRLEYPSGLYGYTF. CDR3 DNA: TGTGCAAGTCGCTTAGAGTACCCAAGCGGCCTCTATGGCTACACCTTC. The J gene is TRBJ1-2, the V gene TRBV12-2. TRBV12-2 is given as a pseudogene. The CDR3 consists of 16 residues.